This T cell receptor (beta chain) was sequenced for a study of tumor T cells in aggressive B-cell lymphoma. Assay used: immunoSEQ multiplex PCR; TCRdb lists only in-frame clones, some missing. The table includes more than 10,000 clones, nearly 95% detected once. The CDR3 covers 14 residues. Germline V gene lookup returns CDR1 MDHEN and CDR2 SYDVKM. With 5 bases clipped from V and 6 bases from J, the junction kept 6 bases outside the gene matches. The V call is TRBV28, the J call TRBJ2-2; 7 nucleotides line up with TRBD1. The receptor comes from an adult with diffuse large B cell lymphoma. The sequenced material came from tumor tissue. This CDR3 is CASSETGVPGELFF. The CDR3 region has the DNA TGTGCCAGCAGTGAAACAGGGGTCCCCGGGGAGCTGTTTTTT.